The rows below give T cell receptor beta chains drawn from one sample of a study of blood T cell repertoires in COVID-19. Data came from immunoSEQ multiplex PCR; TCRdb stores just in-frame clones and leaves some out. The top ten clones hold 0.8% to 0.9% of a sample with approximately 480,000 clones, about 91% of them seen once. The source material was peripheral blood. The receptor set was obtained from a young man with COVID-19, enrolled during active disease. The CDR3 runs from the conserved cysteine through the conserved F or W. D genes are given only for firm matches. Size is omitted from some rows. Given values are once, few, many or a class for expanded clones.

CDR3aa: CASSLWAPAQASPLHF; CDR3nt: TGTGCCAGCAGTTTGTGGGCCCCAGCTCAGGCTTCACCCCTCCACTTT; abundance: once; d_gene: .; v_gene: TRBV28; j_gene: TRBJ1-6
CDR3aa: CASSLGQGPVYEQYF; CDR3nt: TGTGCCAGCAGTTTAGGACAGGGTCCCGTCTACGAGCAGTACTTC; abundance: .; d_gene: TRBD1; v_gene: TRBV6-5; j_gene: TRBJ2-7
CDR3aa: CSVQGTGPNRGFTEAFF; CDR3nt: TGCAGCGTGCAGGGAACGGGCCCGAACAGGGGTTTTACTGAAGCTTTCTTT; abundance: .; d_gene: TRBD1; v_gene: TRBV29-1; j_gene: TRBJ1-1
CDR3aa: CASSSGGANTGELFF; CDR3nt: TGTGCCAGCAGCTCGGGGGGGGCGAACACCGGGGAGCTGTTTTTT; abundance: .; d_gene: TRBD2; v_gene: TRBV3-1/TRBV3-2; j_gene: TRBJ2-2
CDR3aa: CASSGTVDQPQHF; CDR3nt: TGTGCCAGCAGTGGGACTGTTGATCAGCCCCAGCATTTT; abundance: .; d_gene: .; v_gene: TRBV2; j_gene: TRBJ1-5
CDR3aa: CASSFLRGSTDTQYF; CDR3nt: TGTGCCAGCAGCTTTCTGAGGGGGAGCACAGATACGCAGTATTTT; abundance: .; d_gene: .; v_gene: TRBV9; j_gene: TRBJ2-3
CDR3aa: CASSPPGTKHSGGQYF; CDR3nt: TGTGCCAGCTCACCACCGGGGACGAAACATTCGGGAGGCCAGTACTTC; abundance: .; d_gene: TRBD2; v_gene: TRBV18; j_gene: TRBJ2-5
CDR3aa: CASSLTRDGEAFF; CDR3nt: TGTGCCAGCAGTTTGACTAGGGACGGTGAAGCTTTCTTT; abundance: few; d_gene: .; v_gene: TRBV12-3/TRBV12-4; j_gene: TRBJ1-1
CDR3aa: CASSLAGARTQYF; CDR3nt: TGTGCCAGCAGTTTGGCGGGAGCTCGTACGCAGTATTTT; abundance: once; d_gene: TRBD2; v_gene: TRBV12-3/TRBV12-4; j_gene: TRBJ2-3
CDR3aa: CASTDLARGYTF; CDR3nt: TGCGCCAGCACTGACCTCGCGAGGGGCTACACCTTC; abundance: .; d_gene: .; v_gene: TRBV10-2; j_gene: TRBJ1-2
CDR3aa: CASSSVATNEKLFF; CDR3nt: TGTGCCAGCAGTTCAGTTGCAACTAATGAAAAACTGTTTTTT; abundance: .; d_gene: .; v_gene: TRBV6-6; j_gene: TRBJ1-4
CDR3aa: CASAHGPPNTGELFF; CDR3nt: TGTGCTAGTGCCCATGGGCCCCCGAACACCGGGGAGCTGTTTTTT; abundance: .; d_gene: .; v_gene: TRBV12-5; j_gene: TRBJ2-2
CDR3aa: CVTEASTGNQPQHF; CDR3nt: TGTGTCACCGAGGCGTCAACGGGCAATCAGCCCCAGCATTTT; abundance: .; d_gene: .; v_gene: TRBV15; j_gene: TRBJ1-5
CDR3aa: CASSPHILQGYEQYF; CDR3nt: TGTGCCAGCAGCCCTCATATCCTCCAGGGGTACGAGCAGTACTTC; abundance: .; d_gene: .; v_gene: TRBV13; j_gene: TRBJ2-7
CDR3aa: CASAGSRSGNTIYF; CDR3nt: TGCGCCAGCGCCGGGAGCCGCTCTGGAAACACCATATATTTT; abundance: .; d_gene: .; v_gene: TRBV10-1; j_gene: TRBJ1-3
CDR3aa: CAWSVGLEGHNEQFF; CDR3nt: TGTGCCTGGAGTGTTGGACTAGAGGGACACAATGAGCAGTTCTTC; abundance: .; d_gene: TRBD2; v_gene: TRBV30; j_gene: TRBJ2-1
CDR3aa: CASSGLGTDTQYF; CDR3nt: TGTGCCAGTAGTGGGCTTGGGACAGATACGCAGTATTTT; abundance: .; d_gene: .; v_gene: TRBV19; j_gene: TRBJ2-3
CDR3aa: CASSRELGGAGELFF; CDR3nt: TGTGCCAGCAGCAGGGAATTGGGTGGAGCCGGGGAGCTGTTTTTT; abundance: .; d_gene: .; v_gene: TRBV7-9; j_gene: TRBJ2-2
CDR3aa: CASSPNRASQPQHF; CDR3nt: TGTGCCAGCTCACCGAACCGCGCCTCGCAGCCCCAGCATTTT; abundance: .; d_gene: .; v_gene: TRBV18; j_gene: TRBJ1-5
CDR3aa: CASPGGQGVKDTQYF; CDR3nt: TGTGCCAGCCCTGGGGGACAGGGAGTAAAAGATACGCAGTATTTT; abundance: few; d_gene: TRBD1; v_gene: TRBV7-9; j_gene: TRBJ2-3
CDR3aa: CASSPDRSSYNEQFF; CDR3nt: TGTGCCAGCAGCCCCGACAGGAGCTCCTACAATGAGCAGTTCTTC; abundance: .; d_gene: .; v_gene: TRBV6-5; j_gene: TRBJ2-1
CDR3aa: CASAREYEQFF; CDR3nt: TGTGCCAGCGCGAGGGAGTATGAGCAGTTCTTC; abundance: few; d_gene: .; v_gene: TRBV11-3; j_gene: TRBJ2-1
CDR3aa: CASTRTGAQNQPQHF; CDR3nt: TGTGCCAGCACCCGAACGGGAGCACAGAACCAGCCCCAGCATTTT; abundance: .; d_gene: .; v_gene: TRBV18; j_gene: TRBJ1-5
CDR3aa: CASSLDRERYEQYF; CDR3nt: TGTGCCAGCAGTTTAGACAGGGAGAGGTACGAGCAGTACTTC; abundance: .; d_gene: TRBD1; v_gene: TRBV27; j_gene: TRBJ2-7
CDR3aa: CAISESGGSVTGELFF; CDR3nt: TGTGCCATCAGTGAGTCGGGGGGTTCCGTCACCGGGGAGCTGTTTTTT; abundance: .; d_gene: .; v_gene: TRBV10-3; j_gene: TRBJ2-2
CDR3aa: CASSSATRTGSIYGYTF; CDR3nt: TGTGCCAGCAGTTCCGCGACTAGGACCGGTTCCATCTATGGCTACACCTTC; abundance: .; d_gene: .; v_gene: TRBV28; j_gene: TRBJ1-2
CDR3aa: CASSLGTASEQYF; CDR3nt: TGCGCCAGCAGCTTGGGGACAGCATCCGAGCAGTACTTC; abundance: .; d_gene: .; v_gene: TRBV5-1; j_gene: TRBJ2-7
CDR3aa: CASSEFGTSGDNEQFF; CDR3nt: TGTGCCAGCAGTGAATTCGGGACTAGCGGGGACAATGAGCAGTTCTTC; abundance: .; d_gene: TRBD2; v_gene: TRBV2; j_gene: TRBJ2-1
CDR3aa: CASSYALGVATEAFF; CDR3nt: TGTGCCAGCAGTTACGCCCTAGGGGTAGCCACTGAAGCTTTCTTT; abundance: .; d_gene: .; v_gene: TRBV6-5; j_gene: TRBJ1-1
CDR3aa: CARKGTGNTEAFF; CDR3nt: TGCGCCCGGAAGGGGACAGGTAACACTGAAGCTTTCTTT; abundance: .; d_gene: TRBD1; v_gene: TRBV23-1; j_gene: TRBJ1-1
CDR3aa: CASSFQGAGYTF; CDR3nt: TGTGCCAGCAGCTTTCAGGGGGCCGGCTACACCTTC; abundance: .; d_gene: TRBD1; v_gene: TRBV7-2; j_gene: TRBJ1-2
CDR3aa: CASSTAPGLNTEAFF; CDR3nt: TGTGCCAGCAGCACAGCCCCAGGGTTGAACACTGAAGCTTTCTTT; abundance: .; d_gene: .; v_gene: TRBV5-5; j_gene: TRBJ1-1
CDR3aa: CASSSRRTDEQYF; CDR3nt: TGTGCCAGTAGTAGCCGGAGGACGGACGAGCAGTACTTC; abundance: .; d_gene: .; v_gene: TRBV19; j_gene: TRBJ2-7
CDR3aa: CASRETSGVTYEQYF; CDR3nt: TGCGCCAGCAGGGAAACTAGCGGAGTTACCTACGAGCAGTACTTC; abundance: once; d_gene: TRBD2; v_gene: TRBV10-2; j_gene: TRBJ2-7
CDR3aa: CASSIGGGNYGYTF; CDR3nt: TGTGCCAGTAGTATAGGGGGCGGTAACTATGGCTACACCTTC; abundance: .; d_gene: .; v_gene: TRBV19; j_gene: TRBJ1-2
CDR3aa: CASSLEAGITGELFF; CDR3nt: TGCGCCAGCAGCTTGGAGGCGGGGATCACCGGGGAGCTGTTTTTT; abundance: .; d_gene: .; v_gene: TRBV5-1; j_gene: TRBJ2-2
CDR3aa: CASSSVLGHEQFF; CDR3nt: TGTGCCAGCAGTTCCGTTTTGGGGCATGAGCAGTTCTTC; abundance: .; d_gene: .; v_gene: TRBV27; j_gene: TRBJ2-1
CDR3aa: CASSPRWGQASSGANVLTF; CDR3nt: TGTGCCAGCAGCCCCCGCTGGGGACAGGCGTCCTCTGGGGCCAACGTCCTGACTTTC; abundance: .; d_gene: TRBD1; v_gene: TRBV11-2; j_gene: TRBJ2-6
CDR3aa: CASSIQVTINEQYF; CDR3nt: TGTGCCAGTAGTATTCAAGTTACTATCAACGAGCAGTACTTC; abundance: .; d_gene: .; v_gene: TRBV19; j_gene: TRBJ2-7
CDR3aa: CASKYLRGNEQFF; CDR3nt: TGTGCCAGCAAATACCTCAGGGGTAATGAGCAGTTCTTC; abundance: .; d_gene: .; v_gene: TRBV27; j_gene: TRBJ2-1
CDR3aa: CASSQGQGRETQYF; CDR3nt: TGTGCCAGCTCCCAGGGACAGGGCCGAGAGACCCAGTACTTC; abundance: .; d_gene: TRBD1; v_gene: TRBV18; j_gene: TRBJ2-5
CDR3aa: CASRLAGGTGELFF; CDR3nt: TGTGCCAGCAGACTAGCGGGGGGTACCGGGGAGCTGTTTTTT; abundance: .; d_gene: TRBD2; v_gene: TRBV7-8; j_gene: TRBJ2-2
CDR3aa: CASSTGQVNYGYTF; CDR3nt: TGTGCCAGTAGTACGGGACAGGTTAACTATGGCTACACCTTC; abundance: .; d_gene: TRBD1; v_gene: TRBV19; j_gene: TRBJ1-2
CDR3aa: CASSQNRAGNTGELFF; CDR3nt: TGTGCCAGCAGCCAAAATAGAGCGGGGAACACCGGGGAGCTGTTTTTT; abundance: .; d_gene: .; v_gene: TRBV4-2; j_gene: TRBJ2-2
CDR3aa: CASREREGPYEQYF; CDR3nt: TGCGCCAGCAGGGAGCGGGAGGGCCCCTACGAGCAGTACTTC; abundance: once; d_gene: TRBD2; v_gene: TRBV10-1; j_gene: TRBJ2-7
CDR3aa: CASSGVKGTEQYF; CDR3nt: TGTGCCAGCAGCGGGGTTAAGGGTACCGAGCAGTACTTC; abundance: .; d_gene: TRBD2; v_gene: TRBV19; j_gene: TRBJ2-7
CDR3aa: CSVTGNTEAFF; CDR3nt: TGCAGCGTAACAGGGAACACTGAAGCTTTCTTT; abundance: .; d_gene: .; v_gene: TRBV29-1; j_gene: TRBJ1-1
CDR3aa: CASSLGGRGTDTQYF; CDR3nt: TGTGCCAGCAGCTTAGGCGGGAGAGGCACAGATACGCAGTATTTT; abundance: .; d_gene: TRBD2; v_gene: TRBV7-3; j_gene: TRBJ2-3
CDR3aa: CASSSQTLAGGQVGTDTQYF; CDR3nt: TGCGCCAGCAGCTCACAAACCCTAGCGGGAGGGCAAGTGGGCACAGATACGCAGTATTTT; abundance: .; d_gene: TRBD2; v_gene: TRBV5-1; j_gene: TRBJ2-3
CDR3aa: CASSQVQAANYGYTF; CDR3nt: TGCGCCAGCAGCCAAGTACAGGCCGCTAACTATGGCTACACCTTC; abundance: .; d_gene: .; v_gene: TRBV4-1; j_gene: TRBJ1-2
CDR3aa: CARTWAEGGRPEAFF; CDR3nt: TGTGCCCGGACTTGGGCGGAGGGAGGGAGACCTGAAGCTTTCTTT; abundance: .; d_gene: .; v_gene: TRBV30; j_gene: TRBJ1-1
CDR3aa: CASSQDGGDTLNTEAFF; CDR3nt: TGTGCCAGCAGTCAGGACGGGGGTGACACTTTGAACACTGAAGCTTTCTTT; abundance: .; d_gene: .; v_gene: TRBV6-6; j_gene: TRBJ1-1
CDR3aa: CASSKKGRVGDTQYF; CDR3nt: TGTGCCAGCAGCAAAAAGGGGAGGGTGGGAGATACGCAGTATTTT; abundance: .; d_gene: .; v_gene: TRBV21-1; j_gene: TRBJ2-3
CDR3aa: CATSRERTRTSGKLGNEQFF; CDR3nt: TGTGCCACCAGCAGAGAGAGGACCCGGACTAGCGGGAAACTTGGGAATGAGCAGTTCTTC; abundance: .; d_gene: TRBD2; v_gene: TRBV15; j_gene: TRBJ2-1
CDR3aa: CASSSGTGNTEAFF; CDR3nt: TGTGCCAGCAGTTCTGGGACAGGGAACACTGAAGCTTTCTTT; abundance: once; d_gene: TRBD1; v_gene: TRBV27; j_gene: TRBJ1-1
CDR3aa: CASSASGLLSTDTQYF; CDR3nt: TGTGCCAGCAGCGCCTCGGGACTCCTGAGCACAGATACGCAGTATTTT; abundance: .; d_gene: .; v_gene: TRBV7-8; j_gene: TRBJ2-3
CDR3aa: CASSLGSSHGETQYF; CDR3nt: TGTGCCAGCAGCTTGGGGAGCTCCCATGGGGAGACCCAGTACTTC; abundance: .; d_gene: .; v_gene: TRBV7-2; j_gene: TRBJ2-5
CDR3aa: CASSHGTGQNTEAFF; CDR3nt: TGTGCCAGCAGCCATGGGACAGGTCAGAACACTGAAGCTTTCTTT; abundance: few; d_gene: TRBD1; v_gene: TRBV4-2; j_gene: TRBJ1-1